The next 7 T cell receptor beta chains were all read from a single sample in a study of OX40 agonist ivuxolimab in advanced cancers. Libraries were prepared by immunoSEQ multiplex PCR; TCRdb keeps only in-frame clonotypes and omits some of them. The repertoire holds under 95,000 clones, with approximately 89% as singletons. This specimen was CD4+ or CD8+ T cells sorted from blood, taken in a trial of the OX40 agonist ivuxolimab. The receptors derive from an adult with an advanced solid tumor such as melanoma, head and neck, liver or kidney cancer.

This clone came up once. The rearrangement joins TRBV9 to TRBJ2-7, with 9 bases identical to TRBD2. V dropped 0 bases and J dropped 4; count of bases not matched to a gene: 8. The CDR3 is made up of 16 amino acids. The germline gives CDR1 SGDLS, CDR2 YYNGEE. DNA of the CDR3: TGTGCCAGCAGCGTAGCTGGAGCGGGAGGCCCTTACGAGCAGTACTTC. Protein sequence: CASSVAGAGGPYEQYF.

This sequence joins TRBV6-1 and TRBJ2-2; D possibly corresponds to TRBD1 (6 bases). V was pared by 7 bases and J by 4 bases, with 13 bases between. The germline V gene encodes CDR1 MNHNS and CDR2 SASEGT. The CDR3 totals 14 residues. Here the CDR3 reads CASTPVGGTGELFF. The CDR3 coding sequence is TGTGCCAGCACCCCGGTAGGGGGCACCGGGGAGCTGTTTTTT.

The J gene is TRBJ1-1, the V gene TRBV7-9, with a possible D match to TRBD1 (5 bases). This CDR3 contains 14 residues. Trimming left V 5 bases short and J 8 bases short, with 18 bases between. Germline V gene data show CDR1 as SEHNR and CDR2 as FQNEAQ (reference sequence). CDR3 protein: CASSLFGGTNEAFF. In DNA form, the CDR3 reads TGTGCCAGCAGCCTTTTCGGGGGAACCAACGAAGCTTTCTTT.

The chain combines TRBV19 with TRBJ1-5; no definite D call. The CDR3 loop spans 14 amino acids. Looked up from germline, CDR1 is LNHDA and CDR2 is SQIVND (reference sequence). V lost 3 bases and J 7 bases, leaving 13 bases between the germline ends. The CDR3 DNA sequence: TGTGCCAGTAGTATGGCCGCGGGCAGGCAGCCCCAGCATTTT. This translates into CASSMAAGRQPQHF. Looking up the rest from reference TRBV19 and TRBJ1-5 gives the full variable domain: DGGITQSPKYLFRKEGQNVTLSCEQNLNHDAMYWYRQDPGQGLRLIYYSQIVNDFQKGDIAEGYSVSREKKESFPLTVTSAQKNPTAFYLCASSMAAGRQPQHFGDGTRLSIL.

The CDR3 sequence: CASSFGMGLQETQYF. The CDR3 DNA follows: TGTGCCAGCAGTTTTGGGATGGGCCTACAAGAGACCCAGTACTTC. This sequence joins TRBV27 and TRBJ2-5; D gene ambiguous. CDR1 and CDR2 (germline): MNHEY, SMNVEV (reference sequence). This CDR3 comprises 15 residues. The V gene lost 3 bases and the J gene lost 2 bases, with 13 bases spanning the gap.

The V and J genes are TRBV9 and TRBJ2-7, with 8 bases lining up with TRBD1. There are 14 residues in the CDR3. Trimming took 4 bases from V and 4 from J; bases not matched to a gene: 7. Germline CDR1 is SGDLS and CDR2 is YYNGEE. For the CDR3, the DNA is TGTGCCAGCAGCTCTGGACAGGGTGCTTACGAGCAGTACTTC. Amino acid sequence: CASSSGQGAYEQYF.

The chain combines TRBV9 with TRBJ2-7; TRBD2 might be the D (6 bases). The CDR3 contains 16 residues. V lost 2 bases and J 2 bases, leaving 17 bases between the germline ends. Germline lookup yields CDR1 SGDLS and CDR2 YYNGEE. The CDR3: CASSVSGGAPTYEQYF. CDR3 coding DNA: TGTGCCAGCAGCGTTAGCGGAGGGGCTCCAACCTACGAGCAGTACTTC.